These 29 T cell receptor beta chains came from one sample sequenced in a study of OX40 agonist ivuxolimab in advanced cancers. Sequenced by immunoSEQ multiplex PCR; TCRdb stores in-frame clones only, minus some. The table includes around 84,000 clones, roughly 80% detected once. This specimen was CD4+ or CD8+ T cells sorted from blood, taken in a trial of the OX40 agonist ivuxolimab. These TCRs come from an adult with an advanced solid tumor such as melanoma, head and neck, liver or kidney cancer.

This chain links TRBV25-1 with TRBJ2-1, with 7 bases matching TRBD1. V was pared by 1 base and J by 7 bases, with 10 bases of the junction left unmatched. Per germline, CDR1 MGHDK and CDR2 SYGVNS. The CDR3 is 16 residues long. The CDR3 spells CASSESGRGSRNEQFF. The CDR3, as DNA: TGTGCCAGCAGTGAATCCGGCAGGGGGAGTAGAAATGAGCAGTTCTTC.

Points on this clone: Other DNA sequences within the sample encode an identical CDR3. This rearrangement joins TRBV6-5 to TRBJ1-2, with D hard to call. Trimming removed 2 bases at V and 4 bases at J, with 14 bases between. Per germline, CDR1 MNHEY and CDR2 SVGAGI. This CDR3 region has 15 residues. CDR3 sequence: CASSYGRGFRYGYTF. The CDR3 DNA is TGTGCCAGCAGTTACGGAAGAGGGTTCCGCTATGGCTACACCTTC.

Notes on this clone: The junction shows a germline mismatch at one end, possibly a read error. The rearrangement links TRBV7-3 to TRBJ1-1; 7 bases agree with TRBD1. The CDR3 length is 13 residues. CDR1 SGHTA and CDR2 FQGTGA come from the germline V gene. CDR3 DNA sequence: TGTGCCGGCAGCACTCAGGGGGAGAGTGAAGCTTTCTTT. Its translation is CAGSTQGESEAFF.

This clone has more than one count but fewer than ten. This chain connects TRBV11-2 to TRBJ2-7; TRBD1 agrees at 7 bases. This CDR3 region has 15 residues. V lost 4 bases, J lost 3 bases, and 9 bases stayed unmatched. Germline V gene lookup returns CDR1 SGHAT and CDR2 FQNNGV. CDR3: CASSSTRGSYYEQYF. Written as DNA, the CDR3 is TGTGCCAGCAGCTCAACCAGGGGGAGTTACTACGAGCAGTACTTC. The full variable domain, completed using reference TRBV11-2 and TRBJ2-7, is EAGVAQSPRYKIIEKRQSVAFWCNPISGHATLYWYQQILGQGPKLLIQFQNNGVVDDSQLPKDRFSAERLKGVDSTLKIQPAKLEDSAVYLCASSSTRGSYYEQYFGPGTRLTVT.

V gene TRBV11-2 combines with J gene TRBJ2-3, with 7 bases fitting TRBD1. V trimming: 3 bases; J trimming: 0 bases; junction bases outside the gene matches: 6. The CDR3 is made up of 16 amino acids. Germline V gene sequence: CDR1 SGHAT, CDR2 FQNNGV. CDR3 in DNA: TGTGCCAGCAGCTTCGGTGGGACAGCTAGCACAGATACGCAGTATTTT. It translates to CASSFGGTASTDTQYF. Full variable domain (outside the CDR3, taken from reference TRBV11-2 and TRBJ2-3): EAGVAQSPRYKIIEKRQSVAFWCNPISGHATLYWYQQILGQGPKLLIQFQNNGVVDDSQLPKDRFSAERLKGVDSTLKIQPAKLEDSAVYLCASSFGGTASTDTQYFGPGTRLTVL.

This chain connects TRBV30 to TRBJ2-1; D could derive from TRBD1 or TRBD2 (6 bases each). Trimming left V 4 bases short and J 9 bases short, with 13 bases between. This CDR3 has 12 residues. Germline V gives CDR1 GTSNPN, CDR2 SVGIG (reference sequence). CDR3 amino acids: CAWMRGAGEQFF. DNA of the CDR3: TGTGCCTGGATGAGGGGGGCAGGTGAGCAGTTCTTC.

The chain links TRBV2 to TRBJ1-6, with 7 bases that match TRBD1. This CDR3 is 16 amino acids long. J lost 10 bases, V lost 2 bases, and 11 bases had no gene match. CDR1 is SNHLY and CDR2 is FYNNEI in the germline V gene. CDR3 amino acids: CASSEIATGWGSPLHF. CDR3 in DNA: TGTGCCAGCAGTGAAATAGCGACAGGGTGGGGATCACCCCTCCACTTT.

V gene TRBV4-2 combines with J gene TRBJ2-1, with TRBD1 matching over 8 bases. The CDR3 sequence is 15 residues long. From germline, CDR1 is LGHNA and CDR2 YNFKEQ. V was clipped by 4 bases and J by 4 bases; unmatched bases: 6. The CDR3: CASSLGTGTYNEQFF. In DNA form, the CDR3 reads TGTGCCAGCAGCCTTGGGACAGGTACTTACAATGAGCAGTTCTTC.

The chain carries TRBV19 and TRBJ1-1, with TRBD1 matching 7 bases. Per the germline V gene, CDR1 is LNHDA and CDR2 is SQIVND (reference sequence). The junction had 10 bases not matched to a gene; V was cut back by 7 bases and J by 5 bases. The CDR3 is 14 residues long. This CDR3 is CASTPRLQGTEAFF. In DNA, the CDR3 is TGTGCCAGTACACCCCGCCTACAGGGGACTGAAGCTTTCTTT.

This clone has only a few counts. This chain connects TRBV7-9 to TRBJ1-1; no reliable D call. The V end lost 1 base, the J end lost 1 base, and 13 bases lay between the germline ends. Germline CDR1 is SEHNR and CDR2 is FQNEAQ (reference sequence). The CDR3 length is 16 residues. The CDR3 sequence is CASSLDAGPENTEAFF. The CDR3 DNA reads TGTGCCAGCAGCTTAGACGCAGGCCCAGAGAACACTGAAGCTTTCTTT.

CDR3 nucleotides: TGCAGCGTAGTATTTCTTTTTGGGTACGAGCAGTACTTC. It specifies CSVVFLFGYEQYF. The genes are TRBV29-1 and TRBJ2-7; D is unresolved. From germline, CDR1 is SQVTM and CDR2 ANQGSEA. The V end was cut by 6 bases, the J end by 4 bases, with 16 bases between. The CDR3 loop spans 13 amino acids.

Concerning this clone itself: Compared with germline, one end of the junction differs, possibly owing to a read error. The rearrangement joins TRBV2 to TRBJ2-2; 7 bases are a match to TRBD2. Germline CDR1 and CDR2: SNHLY and FYNNEI. The CDR3 extends over 20 amino acids. The CDR3 protein is CASREEHNSRSSGNTGELFF. For the CDR3, the DNA is TGTGCCAGCAGGGAAGAACACAACTCTCGATCTAGCGGTAACACCGGGGAGCTGTTTTTT.

V is TRBV5-1 and J is TRBJ2-5, with 11 bases lining up with TRBD2. V lost 0 bases, J lost 2 bases, and 0 bases stayed unmatched. The CDR3 consists of 15 residues. The germline V gene has CDR1 SGHRS and CDR2 YFSETQ. This chain's CDR3 is CASSLGLAGQETQYF. CDR3 nucleotides: TGCGCCAGCAGCTTGGGACTAGCGGGACAAGAGACCCAGTACTTC.

The V gene is TRBV11-3, the J gene TRBJ2-7; 7 positions match TRBD1. The CDR3 extends over 14 amino acids. The V segment lost 4 bases and the J segment 4 bases; nucleotides outside the gene matches: 7. Germline loops: CDR1 SGHNT, CDR2 YENEEA. The CDR3 spells CASSSRGQKYEQYF. CDR3 in DNA: TGTGCCAGCAGCTCCAGGGGACAGAAGTACGAGCAGTACTTC.

This CDR3 is CASSLGPLVNEQYF. Written as DNA, the CDR3 is TGCGCCAGCAGCCTGGGACCCTTGGTAAACGAGCAGTACTTC. The chain is built from TRBV5-1 and TRBJ2-7, with D perhaps assigned TRBD1 or TRBD2 (5 bases each). V was trimmed by 4 bases and J by 5 bases, leaving 16 bases between them. CDR3 size: 14 residues. The germline V gene encodes CDR1 SGHRS and CDR2 YFSETQ.

The genes are TRBV19 and TRBJ2-1, with D possibly TRBD2 on 5 matching bases. The CDR3 is 12 amino acids. Trimming cost V 6 bases and J 8 bases, with 11 bases left between them. Germline V CDR1 and CDR2: LNHDA, SQIVND (reference sequence). This chain's CDR3 is CASSNAGDEQFF. Written as DNA, the CDR3 is TGTGCCAGTAGCAATGCCGGGGATGAGCAGTTCTTC.

The V gene is TRBV5-8, the J gene TRBJ1-1, with TRBD1 matching over 10 bases. Germline values: CDR1 SGHTS, CDR2 YDEGEE. The CDR3 consists of 15 residues. The junction had 6 bases not matched to a gene; V was cut back by 4 bases and J by 3 bases. The CDR3 region has the DNA TGTGCCAGCAGCCCGGGACAGGGGATTTACACTGAAGCTTTCTTT. It codes for CASSPGQGIYTEAFF. Full variable domain (rest looked up from reference TRBV5-8 and TRBJ1-1): EAGVTQSPTHLIKTRGQQATLRCSPISGHTSVYWYQQALGLGLQFLLWYDEGEERNRGNFPPRFSGRQFPNYSSELNVNALELEDSALYLCASSPGQGIYTEAFFGQGTRLTVV.

The V and J genes are TRBV10-3 and TRBJ2-3; TRBD2 is a possible D gene (6 bases). The germline CDR1 and CDR2 sequences are ENHRY and SYGVKD. V lost 9 bases, J lost 6 bases, and 13 bases lay in between. This CDR3 contains 12 residues. The CDR3 spells CAIGLATDTQYF. The CDR3, as DNA: TGTGCCATTGGGCTAGCGACGGATACGCAGTATTTT.

There are a few counts of this clone. The V gene is TRBV29-1, the J gene TRBJ2-3; no definite D call. Germline V gene sequence: CDR1 SQVTM, CDR2 ANQGSEA. The V and J ends lost 6 bases and 3 bases respectively, with 16 bases between them. The CDR3 spans 14 residues. The CDR3 loop reads CSVQTSYGTDTQYF. DNA of the CDR3: TGCAGCGTACAAACTTCTTATGGAACAGATACGCAGTATTTT.

This chain connects TRBV6-1 to TRBJ2-2; D is unresolved. V lost 5 bases, J lost 0 bases, and 7 bases lay in between. This CDR3 is 14 amino acids long. Looked up from germline, CDR1 is MNHNS and CDR2 is SASEGT. CDR3 DNA: TGTGCCAGCAGTTTCCAGCCGAACACCGGGGAGCTGTTTTTT. Its protein is CASSFQPNTGELFF.

The rearrangement links TRBV19 to TRBJ2-5; a weak D match, TRBD2 (7 bases). Per the germline V gene, CDR1 is LNHDA and CDR2 is SQIVND (reference sequence). Trimming pared 6 bases from V and 4 bases from J, leaving 15 bases between. The CDR3 has 14 amino acids. The CDR3 protein is CASRGGGLGETQYF. For the CDR3, the DNA is TGTGCCAGTAGAGGGGGGGGGCTGGGAGAGACCCAGTACTTC.

The rearrangement uses TRBV19 and TRBJ2-7, with 9 bases matching TRBD2. There are 15 residues in the CDR3. CDR1 is LNHDA and CDR2 is SQIVND in the germline V gene (reference sequence). Trimming at V came to 4 bases and at J to 3 bases, leaving 7 bases not matched to a gene. CDR3 protein: CASSTLLAGNYEQYF. CDR3 DNA sequence: TGTGCCAGTAGTACCCTTCTAGCGGGGAACTACGAGCAGTACTTC.

This sequence joins TRBV19 and TRBJ2-4; D unresolved. Germline CDR1 LNHDA, CDR2 SQIVND (reference sequence). The CDR3 runs to 15 residues. V lost 2 bases, J lost 0 bases, and 8 bases lay in between. DNA for the CDR3: TGTGCCAGTAGTATAAGGCCAGTAGCCAAAAACATTCAGTACTTC. It encodes CASSIRPVAKNIQYF.

V gene TRBV14 combines with J gene TRBJ2-5; no reliable D call. Trimming took 4 bases from V and 4 from J, leaving 10 bases between them. There are 13 residues in the CDR3. Germline CDR1 reads SGHDN; CDR2 reads FVKESK. The CDR3 DNA follows: TGTGCCAGCAGCCGTTCCCAAGGAGAGACCCAGTACTTC. Amino acids: CASSRSQGETQYF.

The V call is TRBV4-2, the J call TRBJ2-1; 8 bases are shared with TRBD1. The CDR3 spans 15 residues. Germline CDR1 and CDR2: LGHNA and YNFKEQ. V trimming: 4 bases; J trimming: 5 bases; junction bases outside the gene matches: 7. The CDR3 region has the DNA TGTGCCAGCAGCCCGCAACCAGGGGGCAACAATGAGCAGTTCTTC. It translates to CASSPQPGGNNEQFF.

CDR3 coding DNA: TGTGCCAGCAGCATAGCAGGACAGGGTCTTTCCAATCAGCCCCAGCATTTT. The encoded protein is CASSIAGQGLSNQPQHF. The J gene is TRBJ1-5, the V gene TRBV5-8; 8 bases fit TRBD1. CDR1 SGHTS and CDR2 YDEGEE come from the germline V gene. V lost 4 bases and J lost 3; bases outside the gene matches: 12. There are 17 residues in the CDR3. The entire variable domain, with the rest obtained from reference TRBV5-8 and TRBJ1-5, is as follows: EAGVTQSPTHLIKTRGQQATLRCSPISGHTSVYWYQQALGLGLQFLLWYDEGEERNRGNFPPRFSGRQFPNYSSELNVNALELEDSALYLCASSIAGQGLSNQPQHFGDGTRLSIL.

The chain couples TRBV7-2 to TRBJ1-1, with TRBD1 as a possible D gene (5 bases). The germline gives CDR1 SGHTA, CDR2 FQGNSA. The CDR3 covers 14 residues. Trimming stripped 1 base from V and 1 base from J, with 7 bases between. CDR3 in DNA: TGTGCCAGCAGCTTAGGGGGGTGGAACACTGAAGCTTTCTTT. Translated: CASSLGGWNTEAFF.

The chain recombines TRBV27 with TRBJ2-2; D is unresolved. CDR1 is MNHEY and CDR2 is SMNVEV in the germline V gene (reference sequence). V lost 7 bases and J 5 bases, leaving 11 bases between the germline ends. This CDR3 contains 13 residues. This CDR3 reads CASTSGWTGELFF. CDR3 in DNA: TGTGCCAGCACCTCCGGGTGGACCGGGGAGCTGTTTTTT.

The rearrangement uses TRBV19 and TRBJ1-5; D unresolved. Trimming removed 3 bases at V and 4 bases at J, with 13 bases between. This CDR3 is 15 amino acids long. Germline loops: CDR1 LNHDA, CDR2 SQIVND (reference sequence). CDR3 residues: CASSIRQRENQPQHF. The CDR3, as DNA: TGTGCCAGTAGTATCCGGCAGCGAGAAAATCAGCCCCAGCATTTT.